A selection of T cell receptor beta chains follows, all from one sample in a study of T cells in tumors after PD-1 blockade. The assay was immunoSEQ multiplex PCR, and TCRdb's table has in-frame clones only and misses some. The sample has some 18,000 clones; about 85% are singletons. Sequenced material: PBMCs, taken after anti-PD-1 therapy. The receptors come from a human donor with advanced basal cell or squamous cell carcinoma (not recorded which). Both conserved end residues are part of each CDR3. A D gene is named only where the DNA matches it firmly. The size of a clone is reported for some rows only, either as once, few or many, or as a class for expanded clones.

cdr3_nt: TGTGCCAGCAGTTTGGGGGGGCGGACTGAAGCTTTCTTT
cdr3_aa: CASSLGGRTEAFF
clone_size: once
d_call: -
v_call: TRBV6-2/TRBV6-3
j_call: TRBJ1-1

cdr3_nt: TGTGCCAGCAGCGCGGACATGAGGAACACTGAAGCTTTCTTT
cdr3_aa: CASSADMRNTEAFF
clone_size: -
d_call: -
v_call: TRBV9
j_call: TRBJ1-1

cdr3_nt: TGTGCCAGCAGCCGGAGGGACAGCCTACAAGCTAACTATGGCTACACCTTC
cdr3_aa: CASSRRDSLQANYGYTF
clone_size: -
d_call: TRBD1
v_call: TRBV7-9
j_call: TRBJ1-2

cdr3_nt: TGTGCCAGCAGCGAACAGGGCGATGGCTATGGCTACACCTTC
cdr3_aa: CASSEQGDGYGYTF
clone_size: few
d_call: -
v_call: TRBV7-9
j_call: TRBJ1-2

cdr3_nt: TGTGCCAGCACACAGGGCAATGAGCAGTTCTTC
cdr3_aa: CASTQGNEQFF
clone_size: -
d_call: -
v_call: TRBV6-5
j_call: TRBJ2-1

cdr3_nt: TGTGCCAGCGGGAGTATCCTAGGGGCCAACGTCCTGACTTTC
cdr3_aa: CASGSILGANVLTF
clone_size: -
d_call: -
v_call: TRBV5-5
j_call: TRBJ2-6

cdr3_nt: TGTGCCAGTAGTGCGCAACTGACAGGGGGGGCCTACGAGCAGTACTTC
cdr3_aa: CASSAQLTGGAYEQYF
clone_size: -
d_call: TRBD1
v_call: TRBV19
j_call: TRBJ2-7

cdr3_nt: TGTGCCAGCAGCCCAAGGAGCGGGGGGGCTGTAGATACGCAGTATTTT
cdr3_aa: CASSPRSGGAVDTQYF
clone_size: once
d_call: TRBD2
v_call: TRBV7-2
j_call: TRBJ2-3

cdr3_nt: TGTGCCAGCAGCTTACGGGGGACTGAAGCTTTCTTT
cdr3_aa: CASSLRGTEAFF
clone_size: -
d_call: -
v_call: TRBV7-8
j_call: TRBJ1-1

cdr3_nt: TGTGCCAGCAGCTTGGGGGACACGTGGCGCGAGCAGTACTTC
cdr3_aa: CASSLGDTWREQYF
clone_size: -
d_call: -
v_call: TRBV5-6
j_call: TRBJ2-7

cdr3_nt: TGTGCCAGCAGCTCCTGGGAATTTTCAGTTAACTATGGCTACACCTTC
cdr3_aa: CASSSWEFSVNYGYTF
clone_size: -
d_call: -
v_call: TRBV6-2/TRBV6-3
j_call: TRBJ1-2

cdr3_nt: TGTGCCAGCAGTGACAGGGATGAGCAGTTCTTC
cdr3_aa: CASSDRDEQFF
clone_size: -
d_call: TRBD1
v_call: TRBV12-3/TRBV12-4
j_call: TRBJ2-1

cdr3_nt: TGTGCCAGCAGACCAGACAGGGGAGGGTCCTACGAGCAGTACTTC
cdr3_aa: CASRPDRGGSYEQYF
clone_size: -
d_call: -
v_call: TRBV6-5
j_call: TRBJ2-7

cdr3_nt: TGTGCCAGCAGCCCTGGACAGTTCACAGATACGCAGTATTTT
cdr3_aa: CASSPGQFTDTQYF
clone_size: -
d_call: -
v_call: TRBV3-1/TRBV3-2
j_call: TRBJ2-3

cdr3_nt: TGCGCCAGCAGCTTGGCAGGGGGCGCGGAGGAAAAACTGTTTTTT
cdr3_aa: CASSLAGGAEEKLFF
clone_size: -
d_call: TRBD1
v_call: TRBV5-1
j_call: TRBJ1-4

cdr3_nt: TGTGCCAGCTCAGCCCTCGGGGGCTCTGGAAACACCATATATTTT
cdr3_aa: CASSALGGSGNTIYF
clone_size: -
d_call: -
v_call: TRBV18
j_call: TRBJ1-3

cdr3_nt: TGTGCCAGCAGCTTGGAGATGGGGAGTCCAACTAATGAAAAACTGTTTTTT
cdr3_aa: CASSLEMGSPTNEKLFF
clone_size: -
d_call: -
v_call: TRBV5-6
j_call: TRBJ1-4

cdr3_nt: TGTGCCAGCACTAACGGGAGAGGGTCGTATGGCTACACCTTC
cdr3_aa: CASTNGRGSYGYTF
clone_size: -
d_call: -
v_call: TRBV6-5
j_call: TRBJ1-2

cdr3_nt: TGTGCCAGCAGTTTCGGTCATGGGGGCAATCAGCCCCAGCATTTT
cdr3_aa: CASSFGHGGNQPQHF
clone_size: once
d_call: -
v_call: TRBV6-5
j_call: TRBJ1-5

cdr3_nt: TGTGCCACCACGGCCCGGGCTGAAGCTTTCTTT
cdr3_aa: CATTARAEAFF
clone_size: -
d_call: -
v_call: TRBV6-5
j_call: TRBJ1-1

cdr3_nt: TGTGCCAGCAGCCGAAGGATGGTGGTAGCGGGAGTTGTACATACGCAGTATTTT
cdr3_aa: CASSRRMVVAGVVHTQYF
clone_size: once
d_call: TRBD2
v_call: TRBV3-1/TRBV3-2
j_call: TRBJ2-3

cdr3_nt: TGTGCCAGCAGTGAATATGGAGCGATACGGGGCTACACCTTC
cdr3_aa: CASSEYGAIRGYTF
clone_size: once
d_call: -
v_call: TRBV25-1
j_call: TRBJ1-2